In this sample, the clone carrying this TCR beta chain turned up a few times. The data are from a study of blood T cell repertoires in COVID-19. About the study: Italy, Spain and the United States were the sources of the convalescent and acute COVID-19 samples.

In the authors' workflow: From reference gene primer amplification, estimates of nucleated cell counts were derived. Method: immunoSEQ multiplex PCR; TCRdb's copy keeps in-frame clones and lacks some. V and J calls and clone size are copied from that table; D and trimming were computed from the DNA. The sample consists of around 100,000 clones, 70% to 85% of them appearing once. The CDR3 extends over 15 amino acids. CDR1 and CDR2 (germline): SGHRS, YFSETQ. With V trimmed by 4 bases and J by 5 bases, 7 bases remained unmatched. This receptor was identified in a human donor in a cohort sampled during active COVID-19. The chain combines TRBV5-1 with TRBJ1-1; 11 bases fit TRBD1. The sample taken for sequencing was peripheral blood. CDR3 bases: TGCGCCAGCAGCACGGGACAGGGGGTTAGTACTGAAGCTTTCTTT. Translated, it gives CASSTGQGVSTEAFF.